The 28 T cell receptor beta chains below come from one sample, sequenced in a study of cytomegalovirus exposure and HLA in healthy donors. PCR primers comprised 60 Vbeta and 13 Jbeta primers. Using immunoSEQ multiplex PCR, the repertoire was profiled, and TCRdb retains in-frame clones only, with some absent. The data show roughly 180,000 clones, 80% seen once. The sample taken for sequencing was PBMCs. The receptors were gathered from a young woman in good health and CMV-seronegative.

This clone was seen a handful of times. This sequence joins TRBV19 and TRBJ1-2, with 8 bases identical to TRBD1. The V gene's germline CDR1 is LNHDA and CDR2 SQIVND (reference sequence). After removal of 6 bases from V and 6 bases from J, the junction contained 6 bases not matched to a gene. The CDR3 covers 13 residues. The CDR3 coding sequence is TGTGCCAGTAGCATGCGGACAGGGAATGGCTACACCTTC. Translated: CASSMRTGNGYTF.

V gene TRBV18 combines with J gene TRBJ1-2; D gene uncertain. This CDR3 has 15 amino acids. CDR1 and CDR2 (germline): KGHSH, LQKENI. Trimming shortened V by 2 bases and J by 0 bases, and 10 bases separated the two germline ends. In nucleotides, the CDR3 is TGTGCCAGCTCACCATCTGGAGACTCTAACTATGGCTACACCTTC. Translation: CASSPSGDSNYGYTF.

The CDR3 protein is CASSLVSIRSYEQYF. The DNA of the CDR3 is TGCGCCAGCAGCTTGGTTTCTATACGCTCCTACGAGCAGTACTTC. The rearrangement links TRBV5-1 to TRBJ2-7; D is ambiguous. Trimming shortened V by 0 bases and J by 0 bases, and 10 bases separated the two germline ends. The CDR3 totals 15 residues. The V gene's germline CDR1 is SGHRS and CDR2 YFSETQ. Variable domain in full (rest from reference TRBV5-1 and TRBJ2-7): KAGVTQTPRYLIKTRGQQVTLSCSPISGHRSVSWYQQTPGQGLQFLFEYFSETQRNKGNFPGRFSGRQFSNSRSEMNVSTLELGDSALYLCASSLVSIRSYEQYFGPGTRLTVT.

This chain links TRBV7-2 with TRBJ1-2, with no clear D. The CDR3 totals 15 residues. CDR1 is SGHTA, CDR2 FQGNSA, per germline. Trimming shortened V by 1 base and J by 2 bases, and 11 bases separated the two germline ends. The CDR3 DNA reads TGTGCCAGCAGCTTAGACGAGGGTTCCAACTATGGCTACACCTTC. Translation: CASSLDEGSNYGYTF.

The chain recombines TRBV29-1 with TRBJ1-1; D remains unclear. Between the trimmed V and J ends, which lost 7 bases and 4 bases, there was a span of 10 bases. Germline loops: CDR1 SQVTM, CDR2 ANQGSEA. The CDR3 runs to 11 residues. Here the CDR3 reads CSATLSTEAFF. CDR3 sequence (DNA): TGCAGCGCAACTCTTTCCACTGAAGCTTTCTTT.

The gene calls are TRBV30 and TRBJ1-2, with D perhaps TRBD1 (5 bases). V was trimmed by 0 bases and J by 8 bases, leaving 13 bases between them. Germline-derived CDR1 and CDR2 are GTSNPN and SVGIG (reference sequence). The CDR3 is 13 residues long. CDR3 in amino acids: CAWSVRGGNGYTF. CDR3 DNA: TGTGCCTGGAGTGTACGGGGGGGGAACGGCTACACCTTC.

The CDR3 DNA follows: TGTGCCAGCAGCCGGACAGAGAACACTGAAGCTTTCTTT. Its protein product is CASSRTENTEAFF. The chain employs TRBV2 and TRBJ1-1; a possible D gene is TRBD1 (6 bases). The CDR3 has 13 amino acids. CDR1 is SNHLY and CDR2 is FYNNEI in the germline V gene. The V end lost 6 bases, the J end lost 1 base, and 9 bases lay between the germline ends.

This clone was seen a few times. The chain links TRBV14 to TRBJ2-5, with 7 bases matching TRBD1. Germline loops: CDR1 SGHDN, CDR2 FVKESK. The CDR3 loop spans 15 amino acids. J was trimmed by 5 bases and V by 3 bases; bases with no gene match: 9. CDR3 protein: CASSQLQGSRETQYF. In DNA form, the CDR3 reads TGTGCCAGCAGCCAGTTACAGGGGAGTCGGGAGACCCAGTACTTC.

Remarks on this clone: This is likely a read error, given that the CDR3 carries no conserved phenylalanine or tryptophan at its end. The DNA is left out, because the CDR3 cannot be placed on it with certainty; the CDR3 is given as TCRdb lists it. The V gene is TRBV18, the J gene TRBJ1-1; the listed D gene, TRBD1, was not tested against the DNA. Including both end residues, the CDR3 is 13 amino acids long. From germline, CDR1 is KGHSH and CDR2 LQKENI. The CDR3 region is CASSTDGTGIRSI.

This clone was seen a few times. This chain joins TRBV19 and TRBJ2-2, with 10 bases fitting TRBD1. Germline CDR1 is LNHDA and CDR2 is SQIVND (reference sequence). After removal of 7 bases from V and 2 bases from J, the junction contained 7 bases not matched to a gene. CDR3 length: 16 residues. The CDR3: CASNSGTGVNTGELFF. CDR3 DNA: TGTGCCAGTAACTCCGGGACAGGGGTTAACACCGGGGAGCTGTTTTTT.

This clone was observed once. V gene TRBV28 combines with J gene TRBJ2-1, with 10 bases aligning to TRBD1. Germline CDR1 MDHEN, CDR2 SYDVKM. The CDR3 runs to 14 residues. V trimming: 6 bases; J trimming: 4 bases; junction bases outside the gene matches: 3. CDR3 sequence reads: CASSGTGEYNEQFF. Written as DNA, the CDR3 is TGTGCCAGCAGCGGGACAGGGGAATACAATGAGCAGTTCTTC.

This chain connects TRBV5-1 to TRBJ1-3; 8 nucleotides line up with TRBD1. Losses at the gene ends were 2 bases for V and 1 base for J; bases not matched to a gene: 8. The germline gives CDR1 SGHRS, CDR2 YFSETQ. The CDR3 is 17 amino acids. The CDR3 reads CASSLRTGLASGNTIYF. Here the CDR3 DNA reads TGCGCCAGCAGCTTACGGACAGGGTTGGCGTCTGGAAACACCATATATTTT.

V is TRBV7-6 and J is TRBJ1-3; TRBD1 is a possible D gene (6 bases). The CDR3 is made up of 13 amino acids. Germline CDR1 SGHVS, CDR2 FNYEAQ. The ends were cut back, 5 bases at V and 6 bases at J, with 11 bases in the middle. CDR3 sequence reads: CASSTGQTNTIYF. CDR3 DNA: TGTGCCAGCAGCACAGGACAGACAAACACCATATATTTT.

This chain joins TRBV19 and TRBJ1-2, with D uncertain. Trimming took 2 bases from V and 4 from J, leaving 14 bases between them. CDR1 and CDR2 from the germline V gene are LNHDA and SQIVND (reference sequence). The CDR3 has 15 amino acids. CDR3 residues: CASSILLIDTYGYTF. CDR3 in DNA: TGTGCCAGTAGTATACTCCTTATCGACACCTATGGCTACACCTTC. The full variable domain, its missing parts supplied by reference TRBV19 and TRBJ1-2, is DGGITQSPKYLFRKEGQNVTLSCEQNLNHDAMYWYRQDPGQGLRLIYYSQIVNDFQKGDIAEGYSVSREKKESFPLTVTSAQKNPTAFYLCASSILLIDTYGYTFGSGTRLTVV.

This rearrangement joins TRBV7-2 to TRBJ2-7; D might be TRBD2 (5 bases). Germline assignment: CDR1 SGHTA and CDR2 FQGNSA. The CDR3 covers 14 residues. V lost 5 bases, J lost 4 bases, and 15 bases lay in between. The CDR3 coding sequence is TGTGCCAGCAGCCCCCCCCCGGGGTCATACGAGCAGTACTTC. It translates to CASSPPPGSYEQYF. Variable domain in full (rest from reference TRBV7-2 and TRBJ2-7): GAGVSQSPSNKVTEKGKDVELRCDPISGHTALYWYRQSLGQGLEFLIYFQGNSAPDKSGLPSDRFSAERTGGSVSTLTIQRTQQEDSAVYLCASSPPPGSYEQYFGPGTRLTVT.

The rearrangement links TRBV11-1 to TRBJ2-7; TRBD2 matches at 11 bases. The germline V gene encodes CDR1 SGHAT and CDR2 FQDESV (reference sequence). V lost 1 base to trimming and J lost 3 bases; unmatched junction nucleotides: 2. This CDR3 spans 15 amino acids. Here the CDR3 reads CASSLVGLAGYEQYF. CDR3 DNA sequence: TGTGCCAGCAGCTTAGTAGGACTAGCGGGCTACGAGCAGTACTTC.

The gene calls are TRBV4-1 and TRBJ1-6; D is ambiguous. Per the germline V gene, CDR1 is MGHRA and CDR2 is YSYEKL. V was shortened by 6 bases and J by 7 bases, with 10 bases between the two germline ends. CDR3 length equals 13 residues. CDR3 nucleotides: TGCGCCAGCAGTCGAGAATTCAATTCACCCCTCCACTTT. Residues: CASSREFNSPLHF.

The chain couples TRBV6-1 to TRBJ1-2; D not certain. Trimming took 8 bases from V and 2 from J, leaving 15 bases between them. CDR1 and CDR2 from the germline V gene are MNHNS and SASEGT. The CDR3 covers 14 residues. The CDR3 reads CASREIDLNYGYTF. CDR3 DNA: TGTGCCAGCCGGGAGATTGATTTAAACTATGGCTACACCTTC.

The chain recombines TRBV5-1 with TRBJ2-1, with 12 bases lining up with TRBD2. Trimming removed 0 bases from V and 6 bases from J; junction bases left unmatched: 4. Germline assignment: CDR1 SGHRS and CDR2 YFSETQ. The CDR3 covers 16 residues. The CDR3 nucleotides read TGCGCCAGCAGCTTGGGGACTAGCGGGGTTTCCAATGAGCAGTTCTTC. It encodes CASSLGTSGVSNEQFF.

The chain couples TRBV19 to TRBJ2-5, with D possibly matching TRBD1 (6 bases). CDR3 length: 13 residues. Trimming removed 3 bases from V and 3 bases from J, with 8 bases in between. Per germline, CDR1 LNHDA and CDR2 SQIVND (reference sequence). CDR3 DNA: TGTGCCAGTAGTATGAACAGGGAAGAGACCCAGTACTTC. This encodes CASSMNREETQYF.

This clone was seen once. The chain joins TRBV30 to TRBJ1-3; D call uncertain. The CDR3 is 18 amino acids. The V end was cut by 0 bases, the J end by 0 bases, with 18 bases between. Germline lookup yields CDR1 GTSNPN and CDR2 SVGIG (reference sequence). The DNA of the CDR3 is TGTGCCTGGAGTGTAATGAGGTCGACCGCGCTCTCTGGAAACACCATATATTTT. Encoded protein: CAWSVMRSTALSGNTIYF.

This rearrangement joins TRBV5-1 to TRBJ1-1, with D perhaps TRBD1 (5 bases). CDR1 SGHRS and CDR2 YFSETQ come from the germline V gene. The CDR3 consists of 13 residues. The ends were cut back, 0 bases at V and 5 bases at J, with 8 bases in the middle. The CDR3 DNA follows: TGCGCCAGCAGCTTGGAGGGGAATACTGAAGCTTTCTTT. It is translated as CASSLEGNTEAFF.

V and J are TRBV11-2 and TRBJ1-1; D is unresolved. The CDR3 runs 13 residues. Germline V lookup: CDR1 SGHAT, CDR2 FQNNGV. V shed 1 base and J shed 4 bases, with 7 bases lying between them. CDR3 nucleotide sequence: TGTGCCAGCAGCTTAGGGCGGGGCACTGAAGCTTTCTTT. Protein sequence: CASSLGRGTEAFF.

V usage is TRBV6-1 and J usage is TRBJ2-7, with D possibly matching TRBD2 (6 bases). The CDR3 is made up of 14 amino acids. V lost 4 bases and J lost 7, with 17 bases in between. Germline V gene lookup returns CDR1 MNHNS and CDR2 SASEGT. CDR3 sequence (DNA): TGTGCCAGCAGTGGTTTCGGGACGGCGGGGGAGCAGTACTTC. It yields the protein CASSGFGTAGEQYF.

This rearrangement joins TRBV28 to TRBJ2-7, with D maybe TRBD2 (6 bases). Germline V gene data show CDR1 as MDHEN and CDR2 as SYDVKM. This CDR3 has 12 residues. Trimming removed 6 bases from V and 8 bases from J, with 14 bases in between. The CDR3 here is CASSPPGVKQYF. DNA for the CDR3: TGTGCCAGCAGCCCCCCGGGGGTCAAGCAGTACTTC.

The rearrangement links TRBV28 to TRBJ2-1; 8 nucleotides line up with TRBD2. The J segment lost 6 bases and the V segment lost 8 bases, leaving 9 bases of the junction unmatched. This CDR3 contains 14 residues. Germline CDR1 MDHEN, CDR2 SYDVKM. CDR3 nucleotide sequence: TGTGCCAGCGACTGGCTAGCGGGTTCCAATGAGCAGTTCTTC. Its protein is CASDWLAGSNEQFF.

The chain links TRBV11-2 to TRBJ2-1; 7 bases are shared with TRBD2. The ends lost 5 bases at V and 3 bases at J; junction bases unmatched: 10. The CDR3 is 16 residues long. Germline CDR1 reads SGHAT; CDR2 reads FQNNGV. This chain's CDR3 is CASSPLTGGIYNEQFF. The CDR3, as DNA: TGTGCCAGCAGCCCCCTCACGGGGGGAATCTACAATGAGCAGTTCTTC.

The chain recombines TRBV29-1 with TRBJ2-7, with 7 positions matching TRBD2. The CDR3 has 16 amino acids. V lost 6 bases and J lost 5; bases outside the gene matches: 19. Germline V lookup: CDR1 SQVTM, CDR2 ANQGSEA. CDR3 in DNA: TGCAGCGTGACCCGCGTCGGGGGGATAGGTGTACACGAGCAGTACTTC. This translates into CSVTRVGGIGVHEQYF.